This TCR beta chain was obtained from a study of T-cell reconstitution after alpha-beta-depleted transplantation in children. Using unique molecular identifiers, the investigators prepared the TCRbeta library. MiXCR, run by TCRdb on the PCR reads, gives a single entry per CDR3 protein. The sample holds some 350,000 distinct CDR3 sequences, about 16% seen once. Study findings and constraints: After transplant, at about two months, alpha-beta T cells were reportedly derived from several hundred expanded graft clones. The main origin of T-cell counts and diversity one year after transplant was newly produced T cells. Surviving thymic progenitors and recipient T cells were the source of high TCRbeta diversity at day 60 in some patients.

Remarks on this clonotype: Its antigen is unknown.

CDR1 and CDR2 from the germline V gene are DFQATT and SNEGSKA (reference sequence). This CDR3 is built from 13 residues. V dropped 4 bases and J dropped 0 bases, with 7 bases sitting between them. The material sequenced was PBMCs, mostly from graft donor cells, taken 360 days after TCRalphabeta/CD19-depleted stem cell transplant. The TCR comes from a male patient between 2 and 15 years old who had a stem cell transplant for acute lymphoblastic leukemia, so the T cells may come from the graft donor. This sequence joins TRBV20-1 and TRBJ2-1; possibly TRBD2 for D (6 bases). The CDR3 loop is CSAIAASYNEQFF. The CDR3, as DNA: TGCAGTGCTATAGCGGCCTCCTACAATGAGCAGTTCTTC.